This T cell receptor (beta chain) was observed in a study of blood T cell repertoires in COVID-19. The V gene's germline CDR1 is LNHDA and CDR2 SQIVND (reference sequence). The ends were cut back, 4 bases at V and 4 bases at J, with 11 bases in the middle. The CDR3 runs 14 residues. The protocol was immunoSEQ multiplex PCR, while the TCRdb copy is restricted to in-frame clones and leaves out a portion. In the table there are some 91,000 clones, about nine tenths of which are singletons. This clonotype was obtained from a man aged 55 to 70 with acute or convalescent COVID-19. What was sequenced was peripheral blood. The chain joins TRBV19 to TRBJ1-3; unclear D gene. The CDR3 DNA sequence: TGTGCCAGTAGTAGAGGGATGGAAGGAAACACCATATATTTT. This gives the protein CASSRGMEGNTIYF.